The 5 T cell receptor beta chains below come from one sample, sequenced in a study of control samples from healthy donors and cancer patients. Measured with immunoSEQ multiplex PCR; TCRdb has only the in-frame clones, and not every one. This sample has around 94,000 clones; 85% to 95% occur once, and the top ten carry approximately 1.5%. The sequenced material came from blood. The receptors come from a woman aged 25 to 45 in good health.

J is TRBJ1-1 and V is TRBV6-5, with a weak D call TRBD1 (6 bases). Germline CDR1 MNHEY, CDR2 SVGAGI. The CDR3 has 15 residues. The V end was cut by 6 bases, the J end by 3 bases, with 17 bases between. DNA for the CDR3: TGTGCCAGCAGCCCGAGTGGGGGGCTGGACACTGAAGCTTTCTTT. Its protein product is CASSPSGGLDTEAFF.

The rearrangement links TRBV7-8 to TRBJ1-5, with a tentative D call TRBD1 (6 bases). CDR1 is SGHVS, CDR2 FQNEAQ, per germline. The CDR3 consists of 18 residues. V shed 3 bases and J shed 0 bases, with 18 bases lying between them. The DNA for the CDR3 is TGTGCCAGCAGCTTTCACCTCAGACAGGACTATAGCAATCAGCCCCAGCATTTT. This translates into CASSFHLRQDYSNQPQHF.

The chain carries TRBV14 and TRBJ2-7, with TRBD2 as a possible D gene (5 bases). Per germline, CDR1 SGHDN and CDR2 FVKESK. The CDR3 is 16 residues long. V was pared by 1 base and J by 4 bases, with 17 bases between. The CDR3 is CASSQVGGIRGYEQYF. CDR3 in DNA: TGTGCCAGCAGCCAAGTTGGCGGCATACGGGGTTACGAGCAGTACTTC.

This clone was recorded a few times. The V and J genes are TRBV11-2 and TRBJ1-2; unclear D gene. From germline, CDR1 is SGHAT and CDR2 FQNNGV. Trimming pared 5 bases from V and 3 bases from J, leaving 7 bases between. This CDR3 comprises 12 residues. The CDR3: CASSPDYYGYTF. CDR3 nucleotide sequence: TGTGCCAGCAGCCCCGATTACTATGGCTACACCTTC.

The chain recombines TRBV19 with TRBJ2-5; D is unclear. Germline-derived CDR1 and CDR2 are LNHDA and SQIVND (reference sequence). V lost 6 bases to trimming and J lost 0 bases, with 8 bases between them. The CDR3 has 13 amino acids. Here the CDR3 reads CASRGNNQETQYF. CDR3 bases: TGTGCCAGTAGAGGGAACAACCAAGAGACCCAGTACTTC. The full variable domain, in which reference TRBV19 and TRBJ2-5 provide the parts outside the CDR3, is DGGITQSPKYLFRKEGQNVTLSCEQNLNHDAMYWYRQDPGQGLRLIYYSQIVNDFQKGDIAEGYSVSREKKESFPLTVTSAQKNPTAFYLCASRGNNQETQYFGPGTRLLVL.